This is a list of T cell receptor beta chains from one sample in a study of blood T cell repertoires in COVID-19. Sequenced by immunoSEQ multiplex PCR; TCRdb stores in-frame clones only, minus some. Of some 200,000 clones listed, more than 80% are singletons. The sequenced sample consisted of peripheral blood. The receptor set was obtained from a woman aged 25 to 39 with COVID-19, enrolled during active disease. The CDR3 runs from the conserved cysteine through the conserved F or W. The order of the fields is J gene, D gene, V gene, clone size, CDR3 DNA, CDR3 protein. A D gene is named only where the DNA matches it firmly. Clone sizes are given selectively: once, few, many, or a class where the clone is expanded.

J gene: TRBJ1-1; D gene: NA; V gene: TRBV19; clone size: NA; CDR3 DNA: TGTGCCAGTAGACGAAGTGGGGAGGGCACTGAAGCTTTCTTT; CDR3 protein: CASRRSGEGTEAFF
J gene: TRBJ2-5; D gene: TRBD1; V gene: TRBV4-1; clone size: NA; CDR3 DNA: TGCGCCAGCAGCCACCCCGGGACAGGGTTACGGAAGACCCAGTACTTC; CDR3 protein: CASSHPGTGLRKTQYF
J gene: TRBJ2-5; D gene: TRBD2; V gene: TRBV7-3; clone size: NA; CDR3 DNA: TGTGCCAGCAGCCTAGTTGGCGGGGGGGCGGAGACCCAGTACTTC; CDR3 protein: CASSLVGGGAETQYF
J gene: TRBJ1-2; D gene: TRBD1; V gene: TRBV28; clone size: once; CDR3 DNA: TGTGCCAGCAGTCGGACAGGGGTGGGGTATGGCTACACCTTC; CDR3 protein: CASSRTGVGYGYTF
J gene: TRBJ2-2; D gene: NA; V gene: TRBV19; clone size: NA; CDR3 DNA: TGTGCCAGTAGGAGGGAACTCGCGAACACCGGGGAGCTGTTTTTT; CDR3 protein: CASRRELANTGELFF
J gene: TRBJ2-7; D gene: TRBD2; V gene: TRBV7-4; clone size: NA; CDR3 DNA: TGTGCCAGCAGAGCGGGAGCGTGGGAAGAGCAGTACTTC; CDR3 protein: CASRAGAWEEQYF
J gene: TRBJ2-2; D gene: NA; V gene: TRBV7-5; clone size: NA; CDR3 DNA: TGTGTCAGAAGCCGGGGACTAGCGTGCGGGGAGCTGTTTTTT; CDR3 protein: CVRSRGLACGELFF
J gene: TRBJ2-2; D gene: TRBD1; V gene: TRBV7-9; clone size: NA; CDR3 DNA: TGTGCCAGCAGCTTACGGACAGGTGACAGTGGGACCGGGGAGCTGTTTTTT; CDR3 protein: CASSLRTGDSGTGELFF
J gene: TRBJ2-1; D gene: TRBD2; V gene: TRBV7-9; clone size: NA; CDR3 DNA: TGTGCCAGCAGCCCCCGGGGTAGCGGGAGGGAGGGTGAGCAGTTCTTC; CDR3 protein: CASSPRGSGREGEQFF
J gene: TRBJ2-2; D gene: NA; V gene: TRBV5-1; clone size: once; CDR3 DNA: TGCGCCAGCAGCTTGCGGGCAGCGGGGGACAGACCCGGGGAGCTGTTTTTT; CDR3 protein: CASSLRAAGDRPGELFF
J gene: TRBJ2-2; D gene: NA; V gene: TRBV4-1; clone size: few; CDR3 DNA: TGCGCCAGCAGCCAAGTAGGGGGACCCGCCGGGGAGCTGTTTTTT; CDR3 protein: CASSQVGGPAGELFF
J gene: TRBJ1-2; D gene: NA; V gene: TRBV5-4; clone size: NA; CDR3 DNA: TGTGCCAGCAGCTTGGCCGGGGTGGGCGGCTACACCTTC; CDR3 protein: CASSLAGVGGYTF
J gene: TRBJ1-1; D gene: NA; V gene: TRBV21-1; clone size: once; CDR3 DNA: TGTGCCAGCAGCAAAGGGGACAGGGGACGCGCTGAAGCTTTCTTT; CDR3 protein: CASSKGDRGRAEAFF
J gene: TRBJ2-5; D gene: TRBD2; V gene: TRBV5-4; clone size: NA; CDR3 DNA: TGTGCCAGCAGCCTACTAGCGGGAGGGCGAGAGACCCAGTACTTC; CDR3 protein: CASSLLAGGRETQYF
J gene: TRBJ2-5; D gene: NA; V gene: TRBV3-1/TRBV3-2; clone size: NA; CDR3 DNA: TGTGCCAGCAGCCAAGATTTCCGGGAGACCCAGTACTTC; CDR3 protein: CASSQDFRETQYF
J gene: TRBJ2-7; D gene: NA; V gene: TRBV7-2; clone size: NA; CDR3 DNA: TGTGCCAGCAGCAATTGGCCCGACAGCGCTTCCTACGAGCAGTACTTC; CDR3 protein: CASSNWPDSASYEQYF
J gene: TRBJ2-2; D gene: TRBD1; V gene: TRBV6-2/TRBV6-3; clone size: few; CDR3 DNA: TGTGCCAGCAGTTCCTCATCGACAGGGGGCGTTAACACCGGGGAGCTGTTTTTT; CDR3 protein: CASSSSSTGGVNTGELFF
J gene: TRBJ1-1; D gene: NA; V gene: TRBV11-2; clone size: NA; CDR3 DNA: TGTGCCAGCAGCTGGGACATCACCCACACTGAAGCTTTCTTT; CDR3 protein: CASSWDITHTEAFF
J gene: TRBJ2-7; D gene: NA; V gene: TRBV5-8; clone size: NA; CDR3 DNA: TGTGCCAGCAGCTTGGTTTTCGGGATTTCCTACGAGCAGTACTTC; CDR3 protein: CASSLVFGISYEQYF
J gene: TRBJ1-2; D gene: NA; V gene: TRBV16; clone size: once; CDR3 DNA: TGTGCCAGCAGCCAAGCGCTAGGGGACTTAGGTGGCTATGGCTACACCTTC; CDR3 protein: CASSQALGDLGGYGYTF
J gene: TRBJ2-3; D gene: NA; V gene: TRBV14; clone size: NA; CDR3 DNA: TGTGCCAGCGCCGGCGGGGTTACGCAGTATTTT; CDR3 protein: CASAGGVTQYF
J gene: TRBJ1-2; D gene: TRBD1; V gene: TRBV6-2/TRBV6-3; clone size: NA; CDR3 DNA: TGTGCCAGCAGTTATTCCGGGACAGGGAGGAACTATGGCTACACCTTC; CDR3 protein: CASSYSGTGRNYGYTF
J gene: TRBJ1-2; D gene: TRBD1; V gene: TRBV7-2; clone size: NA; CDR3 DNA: TGTGCCAGCAGCTTTAGGGGGACAGGCGCGAACTATGGCTACACCTTC; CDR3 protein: CASSFRGTGANYGYTF
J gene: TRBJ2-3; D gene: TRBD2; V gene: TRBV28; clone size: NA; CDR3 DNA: TGTGCCAGCAGTAGCACAGCGGGGGGCACAGATACGCAGTATTTT; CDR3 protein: CASSSTAGGTDTQYF
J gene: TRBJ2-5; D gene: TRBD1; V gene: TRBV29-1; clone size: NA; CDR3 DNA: TGCAGCGCGGGACAGGGACGGCAAGAGACCCAGTACTTC; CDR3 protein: CSAGQGRQETQYF
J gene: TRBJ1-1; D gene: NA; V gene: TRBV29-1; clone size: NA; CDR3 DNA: TGCAGCGTTGAAGATCGGGCAGGGTGGGTTTTT; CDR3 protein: CSVEDRAGWVF
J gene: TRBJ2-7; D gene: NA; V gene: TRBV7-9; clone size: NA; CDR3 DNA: TGTGCCAGCAGCCTCTCCTACGAGCAGTACTTC; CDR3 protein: CASSLSYEQYF
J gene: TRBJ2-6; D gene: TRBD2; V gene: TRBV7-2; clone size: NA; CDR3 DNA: TGTGCCAGCAGCTTTATAGCGGGGTTGCGCGGGGCCAACGTCCTGACTTTC; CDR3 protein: CASSFIAGLRGANVLTF
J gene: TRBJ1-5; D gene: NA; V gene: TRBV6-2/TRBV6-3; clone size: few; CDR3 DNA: TGTGCCAGCAGTGCCACGGGGAGTCAGCCCCAGCATTTT; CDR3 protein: CASSATGSQPQHF
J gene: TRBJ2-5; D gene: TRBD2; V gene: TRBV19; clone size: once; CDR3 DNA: TGTGCCAGTAGTATGGGGGGGGTCATACAAGAGACCCAGTACTTC; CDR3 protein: CASSMGGVIQETQYF
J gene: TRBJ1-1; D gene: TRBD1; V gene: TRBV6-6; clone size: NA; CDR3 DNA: TGTGCCAGCAGTCAGACAGGGGGCGCCTACACTGAAGCTTTCTTT; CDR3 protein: CASSQTGGAYTEAFF
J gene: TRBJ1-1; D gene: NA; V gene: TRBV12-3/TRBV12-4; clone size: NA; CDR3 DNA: TGTGCCAGCAGACTCCCAGGGGCTGGGGCTTTCTTT; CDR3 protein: CASRLPGAGAFF
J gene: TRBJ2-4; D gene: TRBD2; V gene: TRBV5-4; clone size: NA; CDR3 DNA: TGTGCCAGCAGCTCAATTACTAGCGGGGTAGCCAAAAACATTCAGTACTTC; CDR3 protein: CASSSITSGVAKNIQYF
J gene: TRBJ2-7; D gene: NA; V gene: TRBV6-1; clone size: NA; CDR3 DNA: TGTGCCAGCAGTGAAGCGTTCGGTTGGCAGTACTTC; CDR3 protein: CASSEAFGWQYF
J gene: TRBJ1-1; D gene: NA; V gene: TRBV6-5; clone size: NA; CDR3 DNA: TGTGCCAGCAGTTACTCGATGACAGGCACTGAAGCTTTCTTT; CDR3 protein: CASSYSMTGTEAFF
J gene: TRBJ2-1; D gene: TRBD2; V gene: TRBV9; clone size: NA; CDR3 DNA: TGTGCCAGCAGCGTAACTAGCGAACCCTACAATGAGCAGTTCTTC; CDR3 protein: CASSVTSEPYNEQFF
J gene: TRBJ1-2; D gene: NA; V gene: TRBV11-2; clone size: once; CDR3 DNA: TGTGCCAGCAGCTCCGACAGGAACTATGGCTACACCTTC; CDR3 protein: CASSSDRNYGYTF
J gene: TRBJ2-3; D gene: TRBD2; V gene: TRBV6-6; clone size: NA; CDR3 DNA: TGTGCCAGCAGTGCGACTAGCGGGTACGCAGATACGCAGTATTTT; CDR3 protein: CASSATSGYADTQYF
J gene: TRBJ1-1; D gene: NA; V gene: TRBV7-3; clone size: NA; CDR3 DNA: TGTGCCAGCAGCTTAAATGGGAAAGGGGACACTGAAGCTTTCTTT; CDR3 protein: CASSLNGKGDTEAFF
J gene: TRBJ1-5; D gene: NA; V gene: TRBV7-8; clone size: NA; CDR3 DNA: TGTGCCAGCAGCTTAGTTTTTCCAAATCAGCCCCAGCATTTT; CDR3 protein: CASSLVFPNQPQHF